This section outlines one T cell receptor (beta chain) sequence together with its context. This record comes from a study of T-cell memory formation after mild COVID-19. Each CDR3 protein gets one entry after TCRdb re-called the 5' RACE reads with MiXCR. The sample shows 120,000 to 150,000 distinct CDR3 sequences, approximately 5.7% of them seen only once. The germline gives CDR1 KGHSH, CDR2 LQKENI. The CDR3 is 14 residues long. V shed 3 bases and J shed 6 bases, with 12 bases lying between them. The TCR comes from an adult woman who had mild COVID-19 (a few samples of this study predate the infection). Cell type and time point are not known. The sequenced sample was PBMCs or a T cell subset sorted from them (not recorded which). J is TRBJ2-1 and V is TRBV18; a weak D match, TRBD2 (6 bases). The CDR3 DNA reads as TGTGCCAGCTCACCCGGGGGAGTGGGCAATGAGCAGTTCTTC. Its translation is CASSPGGVGNEQFF.